This T cell receptor beta chain was captured in a study of blood T cell repertoires in COVID-19. The ends lost 3 bases at V and 2 bases at J; junction bases unmatched: 5. The CDR3 totals 17 residues. Germline V gene sequence: CDR1 SGDLS, CDR2 YYNGEE. This table comes from immunoSEQ multiplex PCR, and its TCRdb copy is limited to in-frame clones, with some not included. The sample has 120,000 or so clones; around 88% are singletons. The receptor was derived from a man older than 75 with active or convalescent COVID-19. This chain uses TRBV9 with TRBJ2-5; TRBD2 agrees at 15 bases. Sequencing input: peripheral blood. The CDR3 region is CASSGGTSGGRQETQYF. The CDR3 DNA is TGTGCCAGCAGCGGCGGGACTAGCGGGGGGCGGCAAGAGACCCAGTACTTC.